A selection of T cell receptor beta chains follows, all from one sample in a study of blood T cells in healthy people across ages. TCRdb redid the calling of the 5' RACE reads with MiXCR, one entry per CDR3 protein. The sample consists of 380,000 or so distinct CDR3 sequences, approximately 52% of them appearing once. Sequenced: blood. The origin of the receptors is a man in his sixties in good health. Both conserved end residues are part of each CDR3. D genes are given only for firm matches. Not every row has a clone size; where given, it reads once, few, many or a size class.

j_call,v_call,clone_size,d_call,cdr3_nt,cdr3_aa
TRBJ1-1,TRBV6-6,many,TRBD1,TGTGCCAGCAGTGACAGGGAAAACACTGAAGCTTTCTTT,CASSDRENTEAFF
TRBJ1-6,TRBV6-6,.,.,TGTGCCAGCAGATACCAAGACGGGGAGAATTCACCCCTCCACTTT,CASRYQDGENSPLHF
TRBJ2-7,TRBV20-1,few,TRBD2,TGCAGTGCTAGAGCCGGGGGGACGGGGCTATACGAGCAGTACTTC,CSARAGGTGLYEQYF
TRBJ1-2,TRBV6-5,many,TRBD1,TGTGCCAGCGGAATTCGACAGGGGATTAGTGGCTACACCTTC,CASGIRQGISGYTF
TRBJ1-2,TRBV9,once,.,TGTGCCAGCAGCGTAGATGGAGGGATCCTCTATGGCTACACCTTC,CASSVDGGILYGYTF
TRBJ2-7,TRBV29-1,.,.,TGCAGCGTAATGGACAGTGGCGAGCAGTACTTC,CSVMDSGEQYF
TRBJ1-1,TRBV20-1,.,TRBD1,TGCAGTGCTAGGAAGAAGTGGACAGGGGTAATGAACACTGAAGCTTTCTTT,CSARKKWTGVMNTEAFF
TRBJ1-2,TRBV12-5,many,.,TGTGCTAGTGGTTTAGACTATGGCTACACCTTC,CASGLDYGYTF
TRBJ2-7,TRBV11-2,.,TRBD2,TGTGCCAGCAGCCGACTAGCTTACTCCTACGAGCAGTACTTC,CASSRLAYSYEQYF
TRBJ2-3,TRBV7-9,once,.,TGTGCCAGCAGCTACGGGGACATTGACACAGATACGCAGTATTTT,CASSYGDIDTDTQYF
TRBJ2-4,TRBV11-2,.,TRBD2,TGTGCCAGCAGCTCCGGGACTAGTAAAAACATTCAGTACTTC,CASSSGTSKNIQYF
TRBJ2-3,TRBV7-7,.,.,TGTGCTAGCAGCTTAGGGGTAGCGAGCACAGATACGCAGTATTTT,CASSLGVASTDTQYF
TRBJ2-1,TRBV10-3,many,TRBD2,TGTGCCATCAGTGAAACTAGCGGGAGGTCCTACGTCCACAATGAGCAGTTCTTC,CAISETSGRSYVHNEQFF
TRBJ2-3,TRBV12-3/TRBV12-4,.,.,TGTGCCAGCAGTAGGGTGCTAGAAGATACGCAGTATTTT,CASSRVLEDTQYF
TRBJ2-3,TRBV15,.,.,TGTGCCACCAGCAGAACATTGACGGGTACTAGCACAGAAACGCAGAATTTT,CATSRTLTGTSTETQNF
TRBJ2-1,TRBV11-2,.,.,TGTGCCAGCAGCTTAAACGGGCCGGCCCATGAGCAGTTCTTC,CASSLNGPAHEQFF
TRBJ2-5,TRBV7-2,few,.,TGTGCCAGCAGCTTAGTTCTAGGGACCCAGTACTTC,CASSLVLGTQYF
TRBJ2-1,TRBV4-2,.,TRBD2,TGTGCCAGCAGCCACCCCGGGACTAGTCAAAGAAATGAGCAGTTCTTC,CASSHPGTSQRNEQFF
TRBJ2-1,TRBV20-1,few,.,TGCAGTGCTAGAGATAATCGTGAGCAGTTCTTC,CSARDNREQFF
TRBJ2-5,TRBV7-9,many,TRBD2,TGTGCCAGCAGCTTAGCGTCCAGCGGGGAAATCCAAGAGACCCAGTACTTC,CASSLASSGEIQETQYF
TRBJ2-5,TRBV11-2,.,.,TGTGCCAGCAGCTTAGTTAAGAGTGGCGGCCAAGAGACCCAGTACTTC,CASSLVKSGGQETQYF
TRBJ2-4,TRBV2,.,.,TGCGCCAGCAGTGAAACAGGAACAGACAAAAACATTCAGTACTTC,CASSETGTDKNIQYF
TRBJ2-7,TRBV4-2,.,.,TGTGCCAGCAGCCCTGATACCGGGCCTACCTACGAGCAGTACTTC,CASSPDTGPTYEQYF
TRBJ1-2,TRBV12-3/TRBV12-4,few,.,TGTGCCAGCAGTTTCCGGGCCTCTCCCCTTGGCTACACCTTC,CASSFRASPLGYTF
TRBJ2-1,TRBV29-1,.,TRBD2,TGCAGCGTTCGGACTAGCGGGAGTGGGCACAATGAGCAGTTCTTC,CSVRTSGSGHNEQFF
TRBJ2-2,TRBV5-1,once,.,TGCGCCAGCAGCCCTCCGGGACACGAGAGAACCGGGGAGCTGTTTTTT,CASSPPGHERTGELFF
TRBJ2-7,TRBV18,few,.,TGTGCCAGCTCACCAGATACTCAAGAGCAGTACTTC,CASSPDTQEQYF